This entry concerns a single T cell receptor (beta chain). Its antigen is unknown. The same CDR3 arises from other DNA sequences in this sample as well. This sample stems from a study of shared clonotypes between healthy human individuals. Study-wide results and limits: Relative to clonotypes present in all four donors, those not shared had lower generation probabilities.

Assay: immunoSEQ multiplex PCR; the TCRdb copy retains only in-frame clones and omits some. The sample includes about 710,000 clones, less than 80% of them seen just once. Investigators divided CD4+ cells into CD45RA+ naive and CD45RA-negative memory subsets. The clonotype was recovered from a woman aged 30 to 39 in good health. What was sequenced was memory CD4+ T cells sorted from blood. Specified subset: CD45RA-negative fraction.

This CDR3 reads CASSTDSASYNEQFF. The CDR3 region has the DNA TGCGCCAGCAGTACGGACAGTGCATCCTACAATGAGCAGTTCTTC. The chain employs TRBV5-1 and TRBJ2-1, with a weak D call TRBD1 (6 bases). The germline V and J ends were trimmed by 5 bases and 1 base, with 13 bases remaining between them. Germline loops: CDR1 SGHRS, CDR2 YFSETQ. The CDR3 consists of 15 residues.